Below are 5 T cell receptor beta chains sequenced from a single sample in a study of blood T cell repertoires in COVID-19 (dated by TCRdb to the early 2020s). To prepare the library, the immunoSEQ multiplex PCR assay was applied. TCRdb retrieved this table from immuneACCESS and kept in-frame rearrangements only. Not all clones are present; in checked studies, unresolved V genes account for under half, and no reason is known for the remainder. This sample holds about 300,000 clones; just under 90% were observed only once. Jointly, the top ten make up roughly 2.9% of the sample. The specimen was PBMCs or T cells enriched from blood (not recorded which). Receptors were obtained from a woman in her 50s who had been exposed to COVID-19.

V is TRBV5-4 and J is TRBJ2-2; possible D gene TRBD2, 7 bases. This CDR3 is built from 17 residues. Germline CDR1 is SGHNT and CDR2 is YYREEE (reference sequence). V lost 0 bases and J lost 4, with 16 bases in between. The CDR3 region is CASSLVLTGRGTGELFF. As DNA, the CDR3 is TGTGCCAGCAGCTTGGTACTTACAGGGAGGGGCACCGGGGAGCTGTTTTTT.

This clone occurred a few times. The chain joins TRBV4-2 to TRBJ2-2; possible D gene TRBD1, 6 bases. The CDR3 totals 15 residues. The germline gives CDR1 LGHNA, CDR2 YNFKEQ. V lost 3 bases and J 3 bases, leaving 11 bases between the germline ends. CDR3: CASSQGTGYTGELFF. In DNA, the CDR3 is TGTGCCAGCAGCCAGGGAACAGGGTACACCGGGGAGCTGTTTTTT.

The chain combines TRBV20-1 with TRBJ1-5; TRBD1 might be the D (6 bases). The CDR3 sequence is 16 residues long. The V end was cut by 3 bases, the J end by 0 bases, with 15 bases between. Germline lookup yields CDR1 DFQATT and CDR2 SNEGSKA (reference sequence). The CDR3 loop reads CSASESGVYSNQPQHF. Written as DNA, the CDR3 is TGCAGTGCTAGTGAGTCAGGGGTCTATAGCAATCAGCCCCAGCATTTT.

The rearrangement links TRBV24-1 to TRBJ2-1; D might be TRBD1 (5 bases). Looked up from germline, CDR1 is KGHDR and CDR2 is SFDVKD. V lost 1 base and J lost 3, with 9 bases in between. The CDR3 length is 15 residues. Here the CDR3 reads CATSDFQGVYNEQFF. The CDR3 nucleotides read TGTGCCACCAGTGATTTCCAGGGTGTCTACAATGAGCAGTTCTTC.

Worth noting for this clone: Other DNA sequences in this specimen translate into the identical CDR3. This chain joins TRBV10-3 and TRBJ1-2; TRBD1 is a possible D gene (5 bases). The CDR3 loop spans 12 amino acids. Germline CDR1 ENHRY, CDR2 SYGVKD. Trimming took off 6 bases at V and 2 bases at J, with 7 bases between the two ends. The CDR3 region is CAISGGNYGYTF. As DNA, the CDR3 is TGTGCCATCAGCGGGGGGAACTATGGCTACACCTTC.